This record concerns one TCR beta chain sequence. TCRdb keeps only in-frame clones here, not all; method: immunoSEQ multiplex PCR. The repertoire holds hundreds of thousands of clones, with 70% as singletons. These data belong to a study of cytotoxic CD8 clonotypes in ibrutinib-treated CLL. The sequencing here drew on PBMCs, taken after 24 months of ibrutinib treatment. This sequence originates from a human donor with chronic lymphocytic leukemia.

The CDR3 here is CASSLWGTAANYGYTF. As DNA, the CDR3 is TGTGCCAGCAGCTTGTGGGGGACAGCAGCTAACTATGGCTACACCTTC. The gene calls are TRBV5-8 and TRBJ1-2; TRBD1 matches at 7 bases. This CDR3 has 16 amino acids. Germline V gives CDR1 SGHTS, CDR2 YDEGEE. The J segment lost 0 bases and the V segment lost 1 base, leaving 6 bases of the junction unmatched.